This paragraph reports one TCR beta chain. This clonotype was detected many times. The antigen it recognizes is unknown. No qualities accompany the bases; no much larger clone lies one base away. The protocol used for the library was PCR. The sequencer was an Illumina HiSeq 2500. To normalize quantification of the TCRbeta repertoire, the TCR libraries were built with molecular barcoding that relied on unique molecular identifiers. Using fastp trimming at Q25 and MiXCR clonotype assembly, TCRdb reanalyzed the public sequencing data and kept in-frame beta chains. Rows are unified per CDR3 protein, each entry keeping the most common DNA and genes. Recorded for this sample are about 240,000 distinct CDR3 sequences; 12% of them occurred a single time. Roughly 2.6% of the sample is in the top ten clones. Measured from the cysteine to the phenylalanine, the CDR3 is 15 residues long. Only CDR3 DNA remains: 45 bases, in frame from the first base. From the germline V gene, CDR1 is MNHNS and CDR2 is SASEGT. V is cut by 5 bases and J by 2 bases, and the space between the germline ends is 15 bases.

This sample is part of a study of T-cell reconstitution after alpha-beta-depleted transplantation in children (dated by TCRdb to 2016 to 2017). As for the study more broadly: T-cell immune reconstitution after TCRalphabeta/CD19-depleted allogeneic hematopoietic cell transplantation in children was quantitatively tracked in the study by means of TCR repertoire profiling.

The input for sequencing was PBMCs from the stem cell graft donor, taken from the stem cell graft. The sequence derives from a human donor who donated a stem cell graft to a child with acute lymphoblastic leukemia. This sequence uses TRBV6-1 and TRBJ1-1, with an unclear D gene assignment. The nucleotide sequence reads as follows: TGTGCCAGCAGTCGACCCTCGCATAGCAACACTGAAGCTTTCTTT. It specifies CASSRPSHSNTEAFF.